These T cell receptor beta chains were read from a single sample in a study of cytomegalovirus exposure and HLA in healthy donors. The method was immunoSEQ multiplex PCR; TCRdb's version includes in-frame clones alone and lacks a portion of them. This sample yields 70,000 to 100,000 clones, of which nearly 70% are seen a single time; about 2.9% belongs to the top ten. Sequencing input: PBMCs. These receptors were collected from a man aged 50 to 60 in good health and CMV-seronegative. CDR3s include the opening cysteine and the closing phenylalanine or tryptophan. The D gene is left open where the match is weak. The size entry is marked missing in some rows and otherwise reads once, few, many or a size class.

d_call	clone_size	v_call	j_call	cdr3_aa	cdr3_nt
NA	NA	TRBV2	TRBJ2-1	CASRQGPYNEQFF	TGTGCCAGCAGGCAGGGGCCCTACAATGAGCAGTTCTTC
TRBD1	NA	TRBV6-1	TRBJ1-1	CASRPGDREAFF	TGTGCCAGCAGACCTGGGGACAGAGAAGCTTTCTTT
TRBD1	NA	TRBV18	TRBJ2-6	CASSPVGTGISGANVLTF	TGTGCCAGCTCACCGGTTGGGACAGGAATCTCTGGGGCCAACGTCCTGACTTTC
TRBD1	NA	TRBV6-5	TRBJ2-3	CASSFTGPRSGGTQYF	TGTGCCAGCAGTTTCACGGGGCCCCGTTCAGGGGGAACGCAGTATTTT
NA	NA	TRBV20-1	TRBJ1-1	CSAWTNTEAFF	TGCAGTGCTTGGACAAACACTGAAGCTTTCTTT
NA	NA	TRBV10-3	TRBJ1-6	CAISDTGPEGPLHF	TGTGCCATCAGTGATACCGGGCCGGAGGGACCCCTCCACTTT
TRBD1	NA	TRBV7-2	TRBJ1-4	CASSSRQGANEKLFF	TGTGCCAGCAGCTCCAGACAGGGCGCTAATGAAAAACTGTTTTTT
NA	NA	TRBV4-3	TRBJ1-1	CASSQEPGVFAEAFF	TGCGCCAGCAGCCAAGAACCAGGGGTGTTCGCTGAAGCTTTCTTT
NA	once	TRBV7-8	TRBJ1-5	CASSFGFPPVLGHF	TGTGCCAGCAGCTTCGGGTTCCCACCCGTTCTTGGTCATTTT
TRBD1	NA	TRBV27	TRBJ1-6	CASSSGTDLSPLHF	TGTGCCAGCAGTTCCGGGACAGATCTTTCACCCCTCCACTTT
NA	NA	TRBV7-2	TRBJ2-2	CASSQTYTGELFF	TGTGCCAGCAGCCAGACTTACACCGGGGAGCTGTTTTTT
NA	NA	TRBV7-3	TRBJ2-7	CASSPNRTDSSYEQYF	TGTGCCAGCAGCCCAAACCGGACAGACAGCTCCTACGAGCAGTACTTC
TRBD1	once	TRBV2	TRBJ1-4	CASSGQGATNEKLFF	TGTGCCAGCAGCGGCCAGGGGGCAACTAATGAAAAACTGTTTTTT
TRBD1	NA	TRBV28	TRBJ2-3	CASTGQGTTDTQYF	TGTGCCAGCACCGGACAGGGCACCACAGATACGCAGTATTTT
NA	few	TRBV6-5	TRBJ2-1	CASSYGAGIPWSEQFF	TGTGCCAGCAGTTACGGGGCGGGGATCCCTTGGAGTGAGCAGTTCTTC
TRBD1	NA	TRBV5-6	TRBJ1-2	CASSYQQGAGGYTF	TGTGCCAGCAGTTACCAACAGGGGGCAGGTGGCTACACCTTC
NA	NA	TRBV7-2	TRBJ1-2	CASSLTRVPYGYTF	TGTGCCAGCAGCCTTACCCGGGTCCCCTATGGCTACACCTTC
TRBD1	NA	TRBV10-3	TRBJ2-1	CAISDIAGTGFRGEQFF	TGTGCCATCAGTGATATTGCCGGGACAGGGTTTCGAGGGGAGCAGTTCTTC
NA	NA	TRBV18	TRBJ2-2	CASSPIREGGLNTGELFF	TGTGCCAGCTCACCAATACGCGAGGGAGGACTGAACACCGGGGAGCTGTTTTTT
NA	few	TRBV6-6	TRBJ1-3	CASRKDIFFAIYF	TGTGCCAGCAGAAAGGACATTTTTTTCGCCATATATTTT
NA	NA	TRBV4-1	TRBJ1-1	CASSPQGRVLYPEAFF	TGCGCCAGCAGCCCTCAGGGGAGGGTCCTCTACCCTGAAGCTTTCTTT
NA	few	TRBV5-1	TRBJ2-1	CASRRVNDEQFF	TGCGCCAGCAGGCGGGTAAACGATGAGCAGTTCTTC
NA	NA	TRBV11-3	TRBJ1-1	CASSLGQYNEAFF	TGTGCCAGCAGCCTGGGGCAGTATAATGAAGCTTTCTTT
TRBD2	NA	TRBV4-1	TRBJ2-7	CASSPRGVAGDPYEQYF	TGCGCCAGCAGTCCCCGGGGGGTAGCGGGGGACCCCTACGAGCAGTACTTC
NA	NA	TRBV4-3	TRBJ2-3	CASSQVALSVSRDTQYF	TGCGCCAGCAGCCAAGTGGCTTTGAGCGTCAGTCGGGATACGCAGTATTTT
NA	NA	TRBV30	TRBJ2-3	CAGLSGLDTQYF	TGTGCTGGGTTGAGCGGTTTAGATACGCAGTATTTT
TRBD2	NA	TRBV29-1	TRBJ2-3	CSARLAGTDTQYF	TGCAGCGCAAGACTAGCGGGCACAGATACGCAGTATTTT
NA	NA	TRBV21-1	TRBJ1-4	CASSRRQGQLATNEKLFF	TGTGCCAGCAGCAGAAGACAGGGGCAACTTGCAACTAATGAAAAACTGTTTTTT
NA	NA	TRBV7-6	TRBJ2-4	CASSPAAGVAKNIQYF	TGTGCCAGCAGCCCCGCTGCAGGGGTAGCCAAAAACATTCAGTACTTC
NA	few	TRBV27	TRBJ1-6	CASSLSTLYNSPLHF	TGTGCCAGCAGTTTATCAACTCTTTATAATTCACCCCTCCACTTT